The present T cell receptor (beta chain) was sequenced within a study of T cells in localized non-small cell lung cancer. Findings and limits, study-wide: Among blood samples, higher T cell density accompanied longer overall survival. A single tumor region was sequenced, leaving heterogeneity possible. Clonality peaked in uninvolved adjacent lung rather than tumor. A median roughly 57 of the top 100 tumor clones appeared in adjacent lung.

Profiling relied on immunoSEQ multiplex PCR, and the TCRdb table lists in-frame clones only, not all of them. The data hold 2,000 to 2,500 clones, with about 40% observed a single time. The germline gives CDR1 KGHSH, CDR2 LQKENI. Trimming removed 5 bases from V and 7 bases from J, with 8 bases in between. The CDR3 totals 12 residues. As concerns this clone: No antigen is known for it.

The chain is built from TRBV18 and TRBJ1-4; no firm D call. The sequences come from lung tumor tissue, collected before any cancer treatment. The TCR comes from a man aged 40 to 75 with stage I lung adenocarcinoma. Here the CDR3 DNA reads TGTGCCAGCTCAGGGGATGGTGAAAAACTGTTTTTT. Its protein product is CASSGDGEKLFF.